The T cell receptor (beta chain) under discussion was sequenced for a study of cytomegalovirus exposure and HLA in healthy donors. Germline V CDR1 and CDR2: SGDLS, YYNGEE. Trimming pared 2 bases from V and 5 bases from J, leaving 13 bases between. The CDR3 covers 15 residues. PCR primers comprised 60 Vbeta and 13 Jbeta primers. Repertoires were generated with immunoSEQ multiplex PCR, while TCRdb's copy carries only in-frame clones and drops some. The data hold about 38,000 clones, with 80% to 90% observed a single time. The clonotype was recovered from a woman between 40 and 50 years old in good health and CMV-seropositive. The sample was PBMCs. J is TRBJ2-2 and V is TRBV9; D may be TRBD1 (8 bases). The CDR3 here is CASSVGQGGTGELFF. Here the CDR3 DNA reads TGTGCCAGCAGCGTTGGACAGGGAGGGACCGGGGAGCTGTTTTTT.